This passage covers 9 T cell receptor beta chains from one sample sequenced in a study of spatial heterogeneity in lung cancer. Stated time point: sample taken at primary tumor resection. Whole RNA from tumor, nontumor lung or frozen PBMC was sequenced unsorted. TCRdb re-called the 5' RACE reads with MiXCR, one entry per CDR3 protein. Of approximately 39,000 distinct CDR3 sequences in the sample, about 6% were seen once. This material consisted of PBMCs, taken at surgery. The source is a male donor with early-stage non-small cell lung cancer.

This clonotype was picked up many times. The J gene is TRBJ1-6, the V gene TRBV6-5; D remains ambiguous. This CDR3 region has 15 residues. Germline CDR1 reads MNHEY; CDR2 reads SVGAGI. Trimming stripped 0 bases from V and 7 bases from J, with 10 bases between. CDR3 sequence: CASSYSIYLNSPLHF. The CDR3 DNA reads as TGTGCCAGCAGTTACTCGATTTATCTAAATTCACCCCTCCACTTT.

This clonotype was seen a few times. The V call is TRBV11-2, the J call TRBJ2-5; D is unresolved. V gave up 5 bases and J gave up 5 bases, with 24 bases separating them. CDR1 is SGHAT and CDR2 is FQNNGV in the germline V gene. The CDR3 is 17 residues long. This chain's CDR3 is CASSPRTGVRAGETQYF. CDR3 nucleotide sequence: TGTGCCAGCAGCCCGAGGACCGGTGTCCGGGCTGGGGAGACCCAGTACTTC.

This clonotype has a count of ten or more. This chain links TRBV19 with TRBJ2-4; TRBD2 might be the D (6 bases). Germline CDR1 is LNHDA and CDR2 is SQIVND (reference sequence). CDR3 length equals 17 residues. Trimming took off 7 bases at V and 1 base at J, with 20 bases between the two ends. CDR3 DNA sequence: TGTGCCAGTAAGGAGAGCGGGCCGGGTGGGGCCAAAAACATTCAGTACTTC. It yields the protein CASKESGPGGAKNIQYF.

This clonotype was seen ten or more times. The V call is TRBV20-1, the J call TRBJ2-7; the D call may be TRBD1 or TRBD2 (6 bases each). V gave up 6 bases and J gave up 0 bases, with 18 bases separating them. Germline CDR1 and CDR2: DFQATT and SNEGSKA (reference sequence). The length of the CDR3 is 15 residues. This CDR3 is CSAPYRGGHSYEQYF. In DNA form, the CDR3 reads TGCAGTGCCCCTTATAGAGGGGGGCACTCCTACGAGCAGTACTTC.

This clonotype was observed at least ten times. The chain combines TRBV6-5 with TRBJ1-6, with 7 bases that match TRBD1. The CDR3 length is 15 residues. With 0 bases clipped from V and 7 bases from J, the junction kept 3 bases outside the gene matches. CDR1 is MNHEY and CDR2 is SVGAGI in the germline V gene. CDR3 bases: TGTGCCAGCAGTTACTCCGGGGGACAGAATTCACCCCTCCACTTT. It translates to CASSYSGGQNSPLHF.

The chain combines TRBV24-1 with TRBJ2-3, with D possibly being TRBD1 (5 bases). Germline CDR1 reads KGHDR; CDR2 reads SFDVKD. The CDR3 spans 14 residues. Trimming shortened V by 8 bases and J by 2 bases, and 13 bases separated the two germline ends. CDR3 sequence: CATNGAGHTDTQYF. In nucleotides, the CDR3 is TGTGCCACCAATGGGGCAGGGCACACAGATACGCAGTATTTT.

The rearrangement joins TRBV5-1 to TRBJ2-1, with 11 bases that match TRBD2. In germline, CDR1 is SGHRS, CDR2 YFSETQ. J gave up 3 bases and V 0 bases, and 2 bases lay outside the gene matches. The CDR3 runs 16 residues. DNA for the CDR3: TGCGCCAGCAGCTTGGGACTAGCGGGGTTCTACAATGAGCAGTTCTTC. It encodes CASSLGLAGFYNEQFF.

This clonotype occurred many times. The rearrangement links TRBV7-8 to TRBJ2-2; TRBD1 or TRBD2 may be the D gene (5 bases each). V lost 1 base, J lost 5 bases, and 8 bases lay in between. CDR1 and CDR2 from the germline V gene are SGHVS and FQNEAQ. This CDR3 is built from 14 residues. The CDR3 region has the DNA TGTGCCAGCAGCTTAGGGGGCGGGACCGGGGAGCTGTTTTTT. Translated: CASSLGGGTGELFF.

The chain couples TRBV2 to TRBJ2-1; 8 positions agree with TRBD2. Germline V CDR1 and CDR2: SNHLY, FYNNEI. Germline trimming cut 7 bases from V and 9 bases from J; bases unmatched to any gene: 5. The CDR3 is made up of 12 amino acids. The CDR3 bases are TGTGCCAGCACCACCCGGGGGGGTGAGCAGTTCTTC. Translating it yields CASTTRGGEQFF.